The sequence of this T cell receptor (beta chain) was determined in a study of blood T cells in healthy people across ages. For the second PCR, which ran for 7 to 11 cycles, a sample-barcoded 5' primer and a J-beta primer mix were used. TCRdb re-derived calls from the 5' RACE reads in MiXCR, one entry per CDR3 protein. The sample contains approximately 600,000 distinct CDR3 sequences, about 53% of which appear only once. The germline V gene encodes CDR1 SQVTM and CDR2 ANQGSEA. The ends were cut back, 0 bases at V and 5 bases at J, with 10 bases in the middle. The CDR3 is 14 amino acids. This chain connects TRBV29-1 to TRBJ1-4; D might be TRBD1 (6 bases). Sequencing was done on a sample of blood. The clonotype was recovered from a man in his 60s in good health. The CDR3 nucleotides are TGCAGCGTTGAAGACAGGGGTTGGAATGAAAAACTGTTTTTT. Its protein product is CSVEDRGWNEKLFF.